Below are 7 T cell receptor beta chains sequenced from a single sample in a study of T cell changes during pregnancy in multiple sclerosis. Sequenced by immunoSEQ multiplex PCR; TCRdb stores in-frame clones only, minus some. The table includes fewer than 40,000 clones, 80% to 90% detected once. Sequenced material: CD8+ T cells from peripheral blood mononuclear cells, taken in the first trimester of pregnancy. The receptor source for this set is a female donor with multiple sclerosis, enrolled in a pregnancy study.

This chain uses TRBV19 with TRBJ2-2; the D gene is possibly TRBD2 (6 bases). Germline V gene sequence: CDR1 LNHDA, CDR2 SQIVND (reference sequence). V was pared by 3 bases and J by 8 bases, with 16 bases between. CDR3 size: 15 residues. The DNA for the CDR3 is TGTGCCAGTAGTATTGCGTCAGGGAGGTCAGGGGAGCTGTTTTTT. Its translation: CASSIASGRSGELFF.

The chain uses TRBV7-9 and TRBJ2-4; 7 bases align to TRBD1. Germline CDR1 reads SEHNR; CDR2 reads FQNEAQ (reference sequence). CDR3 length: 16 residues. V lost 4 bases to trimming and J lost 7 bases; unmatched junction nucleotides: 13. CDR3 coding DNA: TGTGCCAGCAGCTCAAGAATTAACAGGGGCGGGAACATTCAGTACTTC. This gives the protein CASSSRINRGGNIQYF.

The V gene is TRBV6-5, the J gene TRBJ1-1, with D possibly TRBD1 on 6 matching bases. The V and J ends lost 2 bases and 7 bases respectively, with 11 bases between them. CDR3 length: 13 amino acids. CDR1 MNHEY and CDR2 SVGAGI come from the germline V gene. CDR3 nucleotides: TGTGCCAGCAGTTACCCCGGGACAATTGAAGCTTTCTTT. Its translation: CASSYPGTIEAFF.

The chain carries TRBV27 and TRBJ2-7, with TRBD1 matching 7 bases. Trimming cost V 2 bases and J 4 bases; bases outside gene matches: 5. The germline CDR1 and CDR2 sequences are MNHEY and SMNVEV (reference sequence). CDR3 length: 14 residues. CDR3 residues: CASSLQGRGYEQYF. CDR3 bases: TGTGCCAGCAGTTTACAGGGCAGGGGGTACGAGCAGTACTTC.

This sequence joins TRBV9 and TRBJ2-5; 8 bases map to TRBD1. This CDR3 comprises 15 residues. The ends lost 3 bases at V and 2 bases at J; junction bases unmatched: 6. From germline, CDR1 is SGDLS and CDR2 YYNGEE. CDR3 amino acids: CASSAEDRDQETQYF. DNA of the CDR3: TGTGCCAGCAGCGCCGAGGACAGGGATCAAGAGACCCAGTACTTC. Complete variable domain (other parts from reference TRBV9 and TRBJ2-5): DSGVTQTPKHLITATGQRVTLRCSPRSGDLSVYWYQQSLDQGLQFLIQYYNGEERAKGNILERFSAQQFPDLHSELNLSSLELGDSALYFCASSAEDRDQETQYFGPGTRLLVL.

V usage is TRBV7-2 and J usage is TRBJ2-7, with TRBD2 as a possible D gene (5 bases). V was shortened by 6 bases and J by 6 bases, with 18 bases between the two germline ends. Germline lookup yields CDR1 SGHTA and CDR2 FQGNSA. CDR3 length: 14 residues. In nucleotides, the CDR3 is TGTGCCAGCAGTCTAGGACTCGATCGGGGCGAGCAGTACTTC. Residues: CASSLGLDRGEQYF.

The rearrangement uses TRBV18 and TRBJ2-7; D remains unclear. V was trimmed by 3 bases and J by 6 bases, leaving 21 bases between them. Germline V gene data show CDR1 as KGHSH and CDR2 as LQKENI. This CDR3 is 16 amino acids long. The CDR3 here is CASSPRRASEFTEQYF. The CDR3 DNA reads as TGTGCCAGCTCACCCAGGCGAGCCTCAGAGTTCACCGAGCAGTACTTC. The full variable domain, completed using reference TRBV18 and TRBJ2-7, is NAGVMQNPRHLVRRRGQEARLRCSPMKGHSHVYWYRQLPEEGLKFMVYLQKENIIDESGMPKERFSAEFPKEGPSILRIQQVVRGDSAAYFCASSPRRASEFTEQYFGPGTRLTVT.